This T cell receptor (beta chain) was profiled in a study of Graves' ophthalmopathy and Graves' hyperthyroidism. Study results and caveats: Appearing in blood as well were most expanded thyroid clonotypes above 0.001 frequency.

Researchers turned away patients with other autoimmune diseases, uncontrolled infections, pregnancy or lactation. Symptoms, serum thyroxine and TRAb, thyroid ultrasound, and orbital computed tomography formed the diagnostic basis. The germline CDR1 and CDR2 sequences are ENHRY and SYGVKD. CDR3 size: 16 residues. V was cut by 10 bases and J by 0 bases, with 16 bases left in between. About this clonotype: The antigen is unknown.

Amplified material comprised TCR beta CDR3 regions derived from RNA transcripts. RT-PCR in the first round used HTBI primers; a second-round multiplex PCR followed. TCRdb fed the multiplex PCR reads into MiXCR, producing one record per CDR3 protein. The sample lists a few hundred thousand distinct CDR3 sequences, under 45% occurring once. Sequenced: peripheral blood or thyroid tissue (not recorded which). The source of this sequence is an adult man with Graves' hyperthyroidism. The V gene is TRBV10-3, the J gene TRBJ2-6; possible D gene TRBD1, 6 bases. CDR3 bases: TGTGCCAGCTCACGGGCCAGGGGCTCTGGGGCCAACGTCCTGACTTTC. Its protein product is CASSRARGSGANVLTF.